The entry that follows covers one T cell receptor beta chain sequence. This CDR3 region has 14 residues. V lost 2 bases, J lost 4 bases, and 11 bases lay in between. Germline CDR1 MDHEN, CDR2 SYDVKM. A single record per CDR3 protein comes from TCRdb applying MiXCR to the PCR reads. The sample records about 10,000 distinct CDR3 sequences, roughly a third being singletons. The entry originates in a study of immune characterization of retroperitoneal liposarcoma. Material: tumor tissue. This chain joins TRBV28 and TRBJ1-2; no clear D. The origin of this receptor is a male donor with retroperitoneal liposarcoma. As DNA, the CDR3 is TGTGCCAGCAGTTTAACGGTGGATCGCTATGGCTACACCTTC. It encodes CASSLTVDRYGYTF.